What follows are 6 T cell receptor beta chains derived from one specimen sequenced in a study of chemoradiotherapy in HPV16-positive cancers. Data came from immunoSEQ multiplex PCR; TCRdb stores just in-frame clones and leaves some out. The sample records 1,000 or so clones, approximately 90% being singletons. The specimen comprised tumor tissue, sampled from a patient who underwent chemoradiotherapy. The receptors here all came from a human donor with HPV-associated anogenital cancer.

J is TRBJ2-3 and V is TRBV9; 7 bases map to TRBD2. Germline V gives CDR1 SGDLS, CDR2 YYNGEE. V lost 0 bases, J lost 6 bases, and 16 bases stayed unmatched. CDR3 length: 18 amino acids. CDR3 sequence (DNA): TGTGCCAGCAGCGTAGGGGACGGGGAGGGTAGCCGTTCTGATACGCAGTATTTT. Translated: CASSVGDGEGSRSDTQYF. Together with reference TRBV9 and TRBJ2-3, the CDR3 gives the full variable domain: DSGVTQTPKHLITATGQRVTLRCSPRSGDLSVYWYQQSLDQGLQFLIQYYNGEERAKGNILERFSAQQFPDLHSELNLSSLELGDSALYFCASSVGDGEGSRSDTQYFGPGTRLTVL.

The CDR3 region has the DNA TGCGCCAGCAGCATAGGGACTAGCGGGGGGGGAGCCAAAAACATTCAGTACTTC. This sequence encodes CASSIGTSGGGAKNIQYF. The chain carries TRBV5-1 and TRBJ2-4; 16 nucleotides match TRBD2. Per the germline V gene, CDR1 is SGHRS and CDR2 is YFSETQ. Trimming took 4 bases from V and 0 from J; bases not matched to a gene: 4. This CDR3 is 18 amino acids long. Drawing the rest from reference TRBV5-1 and TRBJ2-4, the complete variable domain is KAGVTQTPRYLIKTRGQQVTLSCSPISGHRSVSWYQQTPGQGLQFLFEYFSETQRNKGNFPGRFSGRQFSNSRSEMNVSTLELGDSALYLCASSIGTSGGGAKNIQYFGAGTRLSVL.

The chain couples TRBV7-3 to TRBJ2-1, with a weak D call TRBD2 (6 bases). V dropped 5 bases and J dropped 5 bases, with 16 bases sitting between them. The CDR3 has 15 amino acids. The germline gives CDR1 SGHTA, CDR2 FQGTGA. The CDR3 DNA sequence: TGTGCCAGCAGCCGGTTGCGGGATGGGGACAATGAGCAGTTCTTC. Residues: CASSRLRDGDNEQFF.

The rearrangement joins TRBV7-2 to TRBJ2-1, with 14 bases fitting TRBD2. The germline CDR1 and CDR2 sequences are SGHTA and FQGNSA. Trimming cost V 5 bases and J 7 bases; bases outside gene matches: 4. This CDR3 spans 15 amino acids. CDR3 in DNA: TGTGCCAGCAGCCTCCGACTAGCGGGAGGGAATGAGCAGTTCTTC. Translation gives CASSLRLAGGNEQFF.

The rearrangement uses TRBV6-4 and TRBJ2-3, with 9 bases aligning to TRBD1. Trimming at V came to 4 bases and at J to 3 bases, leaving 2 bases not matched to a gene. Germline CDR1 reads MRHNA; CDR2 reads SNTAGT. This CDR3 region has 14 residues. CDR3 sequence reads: CASSGTGETDTQYF. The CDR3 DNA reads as TGTGCCAGCAGTGGGACAGGGGAAACAGATACGCAGTATTTT.

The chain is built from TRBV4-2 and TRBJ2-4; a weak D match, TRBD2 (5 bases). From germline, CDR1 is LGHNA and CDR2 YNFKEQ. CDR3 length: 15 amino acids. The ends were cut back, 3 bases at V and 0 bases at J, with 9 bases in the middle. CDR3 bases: TGTGCCAGCAGCCACCCGGGGTCAGCCAAAAACATTCAGTACTTC. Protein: CASSHPGSAKNIQYF.